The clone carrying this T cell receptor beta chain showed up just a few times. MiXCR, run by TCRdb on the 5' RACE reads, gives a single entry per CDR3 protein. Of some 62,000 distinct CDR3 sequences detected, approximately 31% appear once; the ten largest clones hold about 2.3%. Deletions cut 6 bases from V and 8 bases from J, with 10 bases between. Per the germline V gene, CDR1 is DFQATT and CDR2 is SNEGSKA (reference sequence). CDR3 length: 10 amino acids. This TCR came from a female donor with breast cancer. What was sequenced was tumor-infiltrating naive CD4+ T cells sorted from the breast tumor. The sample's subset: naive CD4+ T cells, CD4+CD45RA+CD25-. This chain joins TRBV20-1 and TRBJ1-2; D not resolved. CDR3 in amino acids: CSASGVGYTF. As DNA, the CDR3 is TGCAGTGCGAGTGGTGTGGGCTACACCTTC.